Below, 15 T cell receptor beta chains from the same sample are listed, as sequenced in a study of T cell repertoires in cytomegalovirus infection. For these receptors, no antigen is known. Each CDR3 protein is one row after TCRdb ran MiXCR on the reads. The repertoire consists of tens of thousands of distinct CDR3 sequences, with about 20% occurring once and the leading ten covering 80%. The sample consisted of CD8+ T cells from cultured PBMCs, taken from culture after CMV antigen stimulation. Receptors were obtained from a human donor in good health (CMV status not recorded). Some clones in this sample may be carry-over from other donors' samples.

The chain joins TRBV15 to TRBJ2-1; TRBD2 agrees at 9 bases. Germline CDR1 is LNHNV and CDR2 is YYDKDF (reference sequence). Trimming took 5 bases from V and 10 from J; bases not matched to a gene: 9. The CDR3 length is 14 residues. The CDR3 here is CATSLGLAPKEQFF. DNA of the CDR3: TGTGCCACCAGCCTGGGACTAGCCCCAAAAGAGCAGTTCTTC.

The rearrangement links TRBV12-3 or TRBV12-4 to TRBJ2-2, with 8 bases matching TRBD1. CDR3 length: 18 residues. J lost 0 bases, V lost 6 bases, and 12 bases had no gene match. The CDR3 loop is CASSPEILTGANTGELFF. The CDR3 nucleotides read TGTGCCAGCAGCCCCGAGATATTGACAGGGGCGAACACCGGGGAGCTGTTTTTT.

This clonotype has only one observation. The rearrangement links TRBV5-8 to TRBJ2-5, with D uncertain. The CDR3 sequence is 10 residues long. Germline V lookup: CDR1 SGHTS, CDR2 YDEGEE. V lost 6 bases to trimming and J lost 5 bases, with 5 bases between them. The CDR3 DNA reads as TGTGCCAGCACGGCCGAGACCCAGTACTTC. Translating it yields CASTAETQYF.

This chain uses TRBV7-9 with TRBJ1-1; TRBD1 matches at 11 bases. V was pared by 7 bases and J by 6 bases, with 13 bases of the junction left unmatched. Germline lookup yields CDR1 SEHNR and CDR2 FQNEAQ (reference sequence). This CDR3 is 16 amino acids long. The CDR3 reads CASTKPADRGLPEAFF. For the CDR3, the DNA is TGTGCCAGCACCAAGCCTGCGGACAGGGGGCTTCCTGAAGCTTTCTTT.

This clonotype appeared a few times. The rearrangement joins TRBV7-8 to TRBJ1-1; D may be TRBD1 (6 bases). Germline-derived CDR1 and CDR2 are SGHVS and FQNEAQ. This CDR3 region has 15 residues. V lost 1 base and J 3 bases, leaving 12 bases between the germline ends. As DNA, the CDR3 is TGTGCCAGCAGCTTAGTCGGGGGGGCGGACACTGAAGCTTTCTTT. Encoded protein: CASSLVGGADTEAFF. The whole variable domain, remainder taken from reference TRBV7-8 and TRBJ1-1, is GAGVSQSPRYKVAKRGQDVALRCDPISGHVSLFWYQQALGQGPEFLTYFQNEAQLDKSGLPSDRFFAERPEGSVSTLKIQRTQQEDSAVYLCASSLVGGADTEAFFGQGTRLTVV.

This clonotype has just a few counts. The chain couples TRBV6-5 to TRBJ2-2; TRBD1 might be the D (5 bases). Germline CDR1 reads MNHEY; CDR2 reads SVGAGI. CDR3 length: 15 amino acids. The V gene lost 2 bases and the J gene lost 2 bases, with 9 bases spanning the gap. CDR3 sequence reads: CASSYNQGNTGELFF. The CDR3 bases are TGTGCCAGCAGTTACAACCAGGGAAACACCGGGGAGCTGTTTTTT.

The chain links TRBV7-2 to TRBJ2-7; TRBD2 matches 8 bases. The V gene end was trimmed by 5 bases and the J gene end by 0 bases; junction bases not matched to a gene: 6. The CDR3 loop spans 15 amino acids. Germline CDR1 and CDR2: SGHTA and FQGNSA. CDR3 nucleotide sequence: TGTGCCAGCAGCCGTAGCGGGACCAGCTCCTACGAGCAGTACTTC. It encodes CASSRSGTSSYEQYF.

This clonotype was recorded a few times. The chain employs TRBV7-2 and TRBJ1-5, with D uncertain. Germline-derived CDR1 and CDR2 are SGHTA and FQGNSA. V dropped 3 bases and J dropped 1 base, with 10 bases sitting between them. The CDR3 is 15 residues long. CDR3 DNA sequence: TGTGCCAGCAGCTTGTCCACCTGGAGCAATCAGCCCCAGCATTTT. It translates to CASSLSTWSNQPQHF.

This clonotype was seen a few times. A read error may account for a junction end that differs from germline. The chain has TRBV6-2 or TRBV6-3 and TRBJ2-3; a weak D match, TRBD2 (6 bases). The CDR3 contains 9 residues. Looked up from germline, CDR1 is MNHEY and CDR2 is SVGEGT. Here the CDR3 reads CASSGGLYF. The CDR3 coding sequence is TGTGCCAGCAGTGGGGGACTTTACTTT.

This chain joins TRBV20-1 and TRBJ2-5; unclear D gene. The CDR3 runs 12 residues. Trimming removed 0 bases at V and 5 bases at J, with 7 bases between. The germline gives CDR1 DFQATT, CDR2 SNEGSKA (reference sequence). The CDR3 DNA sequence: TGCAGTGCTAGAGATAGGGTGGAGACCCAGTACTTC. It specifies CSARDRVETQYF.

This clonotype occurred a few times. The rearrangement joins TRBV7-9 to TRBJ2-7; 12 nucleotides line up with TRBD1. The CDR3 has 15 amino acids. J was trimmed by 6 bases and V by 3 bases; bases with no gene match: 6. The germline V gene encodes CDR1 SEHNR and CDR2 FQNEAQ (reference sequence). CDR3 region: CASSLRGQGASEQYF. The CDR3 DNA is TGTGCCAGCAGCTTGAGGGGACAGGGGGCGTCCGAGCAGTACTTC.

The chain carries TRBV6-6 and TRBJ2-3; maybe TRBD1 (6 bases). The CDR3 length is 17 residues. CDR1 and CDR2 from the germline V gene are MNHNY and SVGAGI (reference sequence). Trimming removed 0 bases from V and 5 bases from J, with 18 bases in between. The chain's CDR3 is CASSYSWASGAKDTQYF. The DNA for the CDR3 is TGTGCCAGCAGTTACTCGTGGGCGTCAGGGGCCAAAGATACGCAGTATTTT.

This clonotype was seen more than once but under ten times. The chain has TRBV4-1 and TRBJ2-2, with 9 bases fitting TRBD2. The CDR3 loop spans 16 amino acids. The V segment lost 4 bases and the J segment 3 bases; nucleotides outside the gene matches: 6. Looked up from germline, CDR1 is MGHRA and CDR2 is YSYEKL. This CDR3 reads CASSLPAGGDTGELFF. CDR3 coding DNA: TGCGCCAGCAGCCTTCCCGCGGGGGGGGACACCGGGGAGCTGTTTTTT.

The chain combines TRBV19 with TRBJ2-1; tentatively, D is TRBD2 (7 bases). This CDR3 has 15 amino acids. Germline V gene lookup returns CDR1 LNHDA and CDR2 SQIVND (reference sequence). The germline V and J ends were trimmed by 5 bases and 0 bases, with 11 bases remaining between them. The CDR3 reads CASSPGGPSYNEQFF. Written as DNA, the CDR3 is TGTGCCAGTAGTCCCGGGGGGCCCTCCTACAATGAGCAGTTCTTC.

This clonotype was seen only a few times. V and J are TRBV4-1 and TRBJ2-5; TRBD2 agrees at 9 bases. V dropped 1 base and J dropped 1; count of bases not matched to a gene: 1. Germline values: CDR1 MGHRA, CDR2 YSYEKL. There are 15 residues in the CDR3. CDR3 residues: CASSQARGGQETQYF. The CDR3 DNA reads as TGCGCCAGCAGCCAAGCGCGGGGGGGCCAAGAGACCCAGTACTTC.